Reported below is one T cell receptor beta chain. These data belong to a study of shared clonotypes between healthy human individuals. Clones were read by immunoSEQ multiplex PCR, and TCRdb kept only the in-frame ones, dropping some. In the table there are about 380,000 clones, just over 95% of which are singletons. V was cut by 1 base and J by 3 bases, with 12 bases left in between. The germline CDR1 and CDR2 sequences are MNHNY and SVGAGI (reference sequence). The length of the CDR3 is 16 residues. Sequenced material: memory CD8+ T cells sorted from blood. The subset: CD45RO+ cells pooled with CCR7-negative TemRA cells. This chain joins TRBV6-6 and TRBJ2-2; perhaps D is TRBD1 or TRBD2 (6 bases each). The sequence was obtained from a man younger than 45 in good health. In DNA form, the CDR3 reads TGTGCCAGCAGTTACTTGGGGGGCCGAGACACCGGGGAGCTGTTTTTT. Translating gives CASSYLGGRDTGELFF.